This passage covers 27 T cell receptor beta chains from one sample sequenced in a study of CD8 T cells in ankylosing spondylitis. From the 5' RACE reads, TCRdb called clonotypes with MiXCR, one entry per CDR3 protein. The table lists around 250,000 distinct CDR3 sequences, about 10% of them singletons. Sequences were obtained from blood, either unsorted or a sorted T cell fraction (not recorded which). These receptors all come from a male donor with ankylosing spondylitis or in good health (not recorded which).

The V gene is TRBV11-1, the J gene TRBJ1-1, with D possibly TRBD1 on 5 matching bases. Germline V gene lookup returns CDR1 SGHAT and CDR2 FQDESV (reference sequence). V was clipped by 4 bases and J by 6 bases, with 27 bases between them. This CDR3 region has 18 residues. The CDR3 reads CASSSTAGTTRVMAEAFF. CDR3 coding DNA: TGTGCCAGCAGCTCGACTGCCGGGACTACAAGGGTCATGGCTGAAGCTTTCTTT.

This clonotype was observed at least ten times. The rearrangement links TRBV20-1 to TRBJ2-3, with TRBD2 matching over 9 bases. With V trimmed by 3 bases and J by 3 bases, 19 bases remained unmatched. The germline CDR1 and CDR2 sequences are DFQATT and SNEGSKA (reference sequence). The CDR3 sequence is 19 residues long. CDR3 sequence (DNA): TGCAGTGCTAGGGCCACTCTGGGTGCGGGAGGGGGTGATACAGATACGCAGTATTTT. Its protein is CSARATLGAGGGDTDTQYF.

The table lists this clonotype with many counts. The chain joins TRBV10-3 to TRBJ1-1, with TRBD1 as a possible D gene (5 bases). Germline V CDR1 and CDR2: ENHRY, SYGVKD. This CDR3 spans 12 amino acids. V was clipped by 4 bases and J by 9 bases, with 12 bases between them. The CDR3: CAISVGRGKAFF. CDR3 nucleotides: TGTGCCATCAGTGTGGGGCGGGGCAAAGCTTTCTTT.

This clonotype has only a few counts. The chain has TRBV6-1 and TRBJ1-6; perhaps TRBD1 as D (6 bases). CDR1 is MNHNS and CDR2 is SASEGT in the germline V gene. V dropped 3 bases and J dropped 2 bases, with 11 bases sitting between them. There are 16 residues in the CDR3. CDR3 coding DNA: TGTGCCAGCAGTGACCTTAGGGGGACCTATAATTCACCCCTCCACTTT. Translation: CASSDLRGTYNSPLHF.

This clonotype was seen many times. The V gene is TRBV5-1, the J gene TRBJ1-4; tentative D call: TRBD1 (5 bases). CDR1 is SGHRS, CDR2 YFSETQ, per germline. V was pared by 2 bases and J by 4 bases, with 9 bases between. The CDR3 totals 14 residues. Here the CDR3 DNA reads TGCGCCAGCAGCTTCCAGGGCCATAATGAAAAACTGTTTTTT. Its translation is CASSFQGHNEKLFF.

Ten or more counts support this clonotype. The CDR3 DNA follows: TGCAGCGTTGCGGCTGGGGGGAAGATGGTCTACGAGCAGTACTTC. It specifies CSVAAGGKMVYEQYF. V is TRBV29-1 and J is TRBJ2-7, with D perhaps TRBD2 (6 bases). Trimming pared 4 bases from V and 3 bases from J, leaving 19 bases between. From germline, CDR1 is SQVTM and CDR2 ANQGSEA. This CDR3 has 15 amino acids.

This clonotype was found many times. V gene TRBV5-1 combines with J gene TRBJ2-5, with 8 nucleotides matching TRBD2. Germline CDR1 SGHRS, CDR2 YFSETQ. This CDR3 has 14 amino acids. The V gene end was trimmed by 1 base and the J gene end by 3 bases; junction bases not matched to a gene: 2. CDR3 nucleotides: TGCGCCAGCAGCTTGAAACTAGCGGAAGAGACCCAGTACTTC. Its translation is CASSLKLAEETQYF.

This clonotype was counted many times. This chain links TRBV6-6 with TRBJ2-2, with D perhaps TRBD2 (6 bases). The ends were cut back, 10 bases at V and 8 bases at J, with 14 bases in the middle. Germline V gene sequence: CDR1 MNHNY, CDR2 SVGAGI (reference sequence). CDR3 size: 12 residues. CDR3 in amino acids: CATRGSSGELFF. As DNA, the CDR3 is TGTGCCACTCGGGGGAGTTCGGGGGAGCTGTTTTTT.

Comment on this clonotype: The germline gene is not matched at one end of the junction; a read error may be the cause. The gene calls are TRBV6-4 and TRBJ2-1; 12 nucleotides match TRBD2. The CDR3 sequence is 15 residues long. The germline V gene has CDR1 MRHNA and CDR2 SNTAGT. The chain's CDR3 is CASSPTSGSYKEQFF. The CDR3 DNA reads TGTGCCAGCAGTCCGACTAGCGGGAGCTACAAGGAGCAGTTCTTC.

The chain links TRBV18 to TRBJ2-5; D unclear. The CDR3 is made up of 14 amino acids. Trimming took 0 bases from V and 2 from J, leaving 7 bases between them. CDR1 and CDR2 from the germline V gene are KGHSH and LQKENI. The DNA of the CDR3 is TGTGCCAGCTCACCACCCCACCTACAAGAGACCCAGTACTTC. It specifies CASSPPHLQETQYF.

The genes are TRBV28 and TRBJ2-1, with D maybe TRBD2 (6 bases). CDR1 is MDHEN, CDR2 SYDVKM, per germline. Trimming removed 7 bases at V and 15 bases at J, with 28 bases between. The CDR3 sequence is 15 residues long. CDR3 region: CASTLAGLIGFGLFF. The CDR3 bases are TGTGCCAGCACCCTTGCGGGGTTGATAGGATTCGGGCTGTTCTTC.

This clonotype has at least ten counts. The chain uses TRBV4-1 and TRBJ1-5; D is unclear. Trimming shortened V by 1 base and J by 8 bases, and 9 bases separated the two germline ends. CDR3 size: 13 residues. Germline V gene sequence: CDR1 MGHRA, CDR2 YSYEKL. The CDR3 sequence: CASSQGLDEPQHF. CDR3 DNA sequence: TGCGCCAGCAGCCAAGGGTTGGATGAGCCCCAGCATTTT.

This clonotype was detected ten times or more. The rearrangement joins TRBV7-8 to TRBJ2-3; D is perhaps TRBD2 (6 bases). The V end was cut by 5 bases, the J end by 1 base, with 16 bases between. This CDR3 is built from 16 residues. Germline V gene lookup returns CDR1 SGHVS and CDR2 FQNEAQ. CDR3 bases: TGTGCCAGCAGCCAGGGACTGTCAAAGGGCACAGATACGCAGTATTTT. This encodes CASSQGLSKGTDTQYF.

This clonotype was counted at least ten times. The V gene is TRBV12-3 or TRBV12-4, the J gene TRBJ2-5, with 7 bases lining up with TRBD2. This CDR3 has 14 residues. V was pared by 3 bases and J by 7 bases, with 8 bases of the junction left unmatched. CDR3 sequence: CASSLWAGEGTQYF. CDR3 coding DNA: TGTGCCAGCAGTTTGTGGGCGGGAGAGGGGACCCAGTACTTC.

This clonotype occurred a few times. V usage is TRBV9 and J usage is TRBJ1-5, with TRBD1 matching 7 bases. The CDR3 loop spans 15 amino acids. V was pared by 0 bases and J by 4 bases, with 4 bases of the junction left unmatched. Per germline, CDR1 SGDLS and CDR2 YYNGEE. DNA of the CDR3: TGTGCCAGCAGCGTAGACGGACAGGTTAATCAGCCCCAGCATTTT. It yields the protein CASSVDGQVNQPQHF.

This clonotype was found a few times. This sequence joins TRBV5-1 and TRBJ2-5; D is uncertain. V was pared by 0 bases and J by 7 bases, with 13 bases between. CDR1 is SGHRS, CDR2 YFSETQ, per germline. CDR3 length: 14 residues. DNA of the CDR3: TGCGCCAGCAGCTTGGACGGCCGGCCGGGGACCCAGTACTTC. It codes for CASSLDGRPGTQYF.

In this sample, this clonotype turned up many times. The J gene is TRBJ2-7, the V gene TRBV11-1, with TRBD1 matching over 7 bases. This CDR3 has 14 residues. The germline V gene has CDR1 SGHAT and CDR2 FQDESV (reference sequence). With 6 bases clipped from V and 1 base from J, the junction kept 6 bases outside the gene matches. CDR3 residues: CASSPGQPSYEQYF. CDR3 DNA sequence: TGTGCCAGCAGTCCGGGACAGCCGTCCTACGAGCAGTACTTC.

This clonotype has ten or more counts. V gene TRBV12-3 or TRBV12-4 combines with J gene TRBJ2-1, with 13 positions matching TRBD2. J was trimmed by 7 bases and V by 5 bases; bases with no gene match: 8. The CDR3 is 16 residues long. The CDR3 loop reads CASSRTSGRVWNEQFF. The CDR3 nucleotides read TGTGCCAGCAGTCGGACTAGCGGGAGAGTGTGGAATGAGCAGTTCTTC.

This clonotype came up many times. J is TRBJ2-7 and V is TRBV5-1; perhaps D is TRBD1 or TRBD2 (5 bases each). CDR1 is SGHRS and CDR2 is YFSETQ in the germline V gene. CDR3 length: 12 amino acids. Trimming took 4 bases from V and 4 from J, leaving 9 bases between them. CDR3 nucleotide sequence: TGCGCCAGCAGCCGGGACGTTTACGAGCAGTACTTC. This codes for CASSRDVYEQYF. The full variable domain, completed using reference TRBV5-1 and TRBJ2-7, is KAGVTQTPRYLIKTRGQQVTLSCSPISGHRSVSWYQQTPGQGLQFLFEYFSETQRNKGNFPGRFSGRQFSNSRSEMNVSTLELGDSALYLCASSRDVYEQYFGPGTRLTVT.

V is TRBV9 and J is TRBJ2-1, with 7 bases aligning to TRBD1. V dropped 4 bases and J dropped 7; count of bases not matched to a gene: 14. Germline values: CDR1 SGDLS, CDR2 YYNGEE. This CDR3 has 16 amino acids. CDR3 bases: TGTGCCAGCAGCCCTTCGACAGGGTCCTCAGTTAATGAGCAGTTCTTC. Protein: CASSPSTGSSVNEQFF.

This clonotype was seen many times. V and J are TRBV20-1 and TRBJ2-1; D not resolved. The CDR3 spans 13 residues. The V end lost 7 bases, the J end lost 6 bases, and 16 bases lay between the germline ends. Germline V gene lookup returns CDR1 DFQATT and CDR2 SNEGSKA (reference sequence). The CDR3 DNA reads as TGCAGTGGAAAAGCGCCCGACTTCAATGAGCAGTTCTTC. Translating it yields CSGKAPDFNEQFF.

The chain is built from TRBV7-4 and TRBJ2-7; D is unclear. The CDR3 consists of 15 residues. V was pared by 1 base and J by 0 bases, with 10 bases between. Germline V gene data show CDR1 as SGHVT and CDR2 as SQSDAQ. The CDR3, as DNA: TGTGCCAGCAGCTTAGGGGCAGGAAGCTCCTACGAGCAGTACTTC. Its protein is CASSLGAGSSYEQYF.

Ten or more counts support this clonotype. The chain joins TRBV29-1 to TRBJ1-1; 12 bases are a match to TRBD1. Germline values: CDR1 SQVTM, CDR2 ANQGSEA. The CDR3 extends over 15 amino acids. V shed 3 bases, J shed 3 bases, and the junction held 5 bases outside the gene matches. This CDR3 reads CSVDGTGGADTEAFF. The CDR3 region has the DNA TGCAGCGTTGACGGGACAGGGGGCGCGGACACTGAAGCTTTCTTT.

This clonotype was detected only a few times. One junction end disagrees with the germline gene, perhaps due to a read error. The gene calls are TRBV5-1 and TRBJ2-5; D is uncertain. Germline lookup yields CDR1 SGHRS and CDR2 YFSETQ. The CDR3 runs 14 residues. CDR3 bases: TGCGCCAGCAGGATCGACCTTTACCAAGGGACCCAGTACTTC. Residues: CASRIDLYQGTQYF.

This clonotype was found many times. The chain combines TRBV12-3 or TRBV12-4 with TRBJ2-2; D unresolved. This CDR3 is built from 14 residues. The V end was cut by 8 bases, the J end by 4 bases, with 14 bases between. CDR3 amino acids: CASGENSITGELFF. CDR3 sequence (DNA): TGTGCCAGCGGAGAAAACAGCATCACCGGGGAGCTGTTTTTT.

This clonotype has ten or more counts. The chain uses TRBV7-8 and TRBJ2-1, with a weak D call TRBD2 (6 bases). The CDR3 is 13 amino acids. From germline, CDR1 is SGHVS and CDR2 FQNEAQ. With 10 bases removed from V and 8 bases from J, the gap between germline ends came to 18 bases. For the CDR3, the DNA is TGTGCCACCAGAGCCCGGGGGTTTGATGAGCAGTTCTTC. This codes for CATRARGFDEQFF.

This clonotype was counted at least ten times. CDR3 sequence (DNA): TGCGCCAGCAGCTTAAACCGGGACAGGGTTGGTGACTATGGCTACACCTTC. This gives the protein CASSLNRDRVGDYGYTF. The chain links TRBV5-1 to TRBJ1-2; 9 bases map to TRBD1. The CDR3 runs to 17 residues. J was trimmed by 3 bases and V by 2 bases; bases with no gene match: 11. The V gene's germline CDR1 is SGHRS and CDR2 YFSETQ.